This T cell receptor (beta chain) originates from a study of cytomegalovirus exposure and HLA in healthy donors. For the study at large: Later, an analysis reported that the approximately 120 validation repertoires had used the same platform as the approximately 670 first-cohort repertoires.

V lost 2 bases and J 2 bases, leaving 10 bases between the germline ends. The CDR3 consists of 14 residues. The V gene's germline CDR1 is SGHRS and CDR2 YFSETQ. TCRdb keeps only in-frame clones here, not all; method: immunoSEQ multiplex PCR. The sample holds about 160,000 clones; 88% are singletons and the top ten take under 3%. This TCR came from a man aged 18 to 29 in good health and CMV-seronegative. The chain recombines TRBV5-1 with TRBJ2-5, with D tentatively TRBD2 (5 bases). Sequenced: PBMCs. The CDR3, as DNA: TGCGCCAGCAGCTTTGATACGGGACAAGAGACCCAGTACTTC. This translates into CASSFDTGQETQYF.